This TCR beta chain stems from a study of cytomegalovirus exposure and HLA in healthy donors. Overall study results and limits: Later on, an analysis found that several of the most significant clusters appeared to be linked to common viral pathogens, which included parvovirus B19. 150 or so TCR beta chains were listed as cytomegalovirus-associated.

With respect to this clone: Its antigen is not known.

The PCR contained 60 Vbeta and 13 Jbeta primers. Libraries were prepared by immunoSEQ multiplex PCR; TCRdb keeps only in-frame clonotypes and omits some of them. The data hold about 160,000 clones, with 75% to 85% observed a single time. Per the germline V gene, CDR1 is MGHDK and CDR2 is SYGVNS. The length of the CDR3 is 12 residues. V gave up 5 bases and J gave up 5 bases, with 8 bases separating them. The V call is TRBV25-1, the J call TRBJ2-3; the D is unclear. The clonotype comes from a man in his forties or fifties in good health and CMV-seropositive. The specimen sequenced was PBMCs. CDR3 residues: CASSNPGDTQYF. The CDR3 coding sequence is TGTGCCAGCAGTAACCCCGGAGATACGCAGTATTTT.